This T cell receptor (beta chain) is drawn from a study of graft-versus-host responses after intestinal transplantation. Repertoires were generated with immunoSEQ multiplex PCR, while TCRdb's copy carries only in-frame clones and drops some. The sample contains 90,000 to 150,000 clones, approximately 92% of which appear only once. Germline CDR1 reads WNHNN; CDR2 reads SYGVQD (reference sequence). Trimming took 6 bases from V and 6 from J, leaving 11 bases between them. The CDR3 is made up of 13 amino acids. Study results and caveats: Analysis identified GvH clones in recipient marrow, with some appearing first in ileum or blood. Peak circulating GvH clone levels were associated with early post-transplant HvG declines. Allograft graft-versus-host to host-versus-graft clonal ratios ran high in patients with graft-donor T cell macrochimerism.

Only a few counts were recorded for this clone. Its antigen is not identified. The TCR sequence derives from a human donor who received an intestinal transplant. The material was unstimulated CD4+ T cells sorted from spleen or lymph node cells, obtained before intestinal transplant. V and J are TRBV10-1 and TRBJ2-2, with unresolved D. CDR3 residues: CASSLGWSGELFF. CDR3 DNA: TGCGCCAGCAGCCTCGGGTGGTCCGGGGAGCTGTTTTTT.